This TCR beta chain was sequenced in a study of cytomegalovirus exposure and HLA in healthy donors. Study results and caveats: A later look showed TCR association rates differing by HLA locus, highest for DRB1 and lowest for HLA-C. The study flagged fewer than 200 TCR beta chains as cytomegalovirus-associated.

Turning to this clone: The antigen remains unidentified. The junction departs from germline at one end; a sequencing error may be responsible.

PCR used 60 Vbeta primers and 13 Jbeta primers. Generated by immunoSEQ multiplex PCR, the TCRdb table keeps only in-frame clones and is missing some. The sample has around 130,000 clones, 77% seen once. Input material: PBMCs. The receptor's source is a man younger than 30 in good health and CMV-seropositive.

The CDR3 DNA is TGTGCTAGCAGCTTTCGACAGGGCCAAGAGACCCAGTACTTC. Translating gives CASSFRQGQETQYF. V and J are TRBV7-7 and TRBJ2-5; 7 nucleotides line up with TRBD1. Germline V CDR1 and CDR2: SSHAT, FNYEAQ (reference sequence). The CDR3 is made up of 14 amino acids.